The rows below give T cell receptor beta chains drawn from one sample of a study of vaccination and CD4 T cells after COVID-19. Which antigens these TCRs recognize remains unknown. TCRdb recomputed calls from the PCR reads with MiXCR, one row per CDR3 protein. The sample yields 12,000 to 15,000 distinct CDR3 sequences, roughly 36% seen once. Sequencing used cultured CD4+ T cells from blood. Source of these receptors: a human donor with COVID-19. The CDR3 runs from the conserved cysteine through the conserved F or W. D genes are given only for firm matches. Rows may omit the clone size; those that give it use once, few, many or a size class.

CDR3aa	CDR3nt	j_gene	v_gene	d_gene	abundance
CASSIAGTGGYGYTF	TGTGCCAGTAGTATAGCCGGAACAGGGGGCTATGGCTACACCTTC	TRBJ1-2	TRBV19	TRBD1	medium-sized
CASSERGGTVYGYTF	TGTGCCAGCAGTGAAAGGGGAGGAACAGTCTATGGCTACACCTTC	TRBJ1-2	TRBV6-1	.	few
CASSLAGTGGETQYF	TGCGCCAGCAGCCTGGCCGGGACAGGGGGAGAGACCCAGTACTTC	TRBJ2-5	TRBV5-1	TRBD1	.
CASSGREGNTIYF	TGTGCCAGCAGTGGCAGGGAAGGAAACACCATATATTTT	TRBJ1-3	TRBV9	.	few
CASSVRESNYGYTF	TGTGCCAGCAGCGTAAGGGAGTCTAACTATGGCTACACCTTC	TRBJ1-2	TRBV9	.	.
CASSLVEASGATDTQYF	TGTGCCAGCAGCTTAGTCGAGGCTAGCGGCGCCACAGATACGCAGTATTTT	TRBJ2-3	TRBV7-9	TRBD2	.
CATQRGTTGELFF	TGTGCCACTCAGCGGGGGACTACCGGGGAGCTGTTTTTT	TRBJ2-2	TRBV24-1	TRBD2	.
CASSGEPTGRNTGELFF	TGTGCCAGCAGCGGAGAGCCGACAGGGAGGAACACCGGGGAGCTGTTTTTT	TRBJ2-2	TRBV7-8	TRBD1	.
CATSIRTSGGETQYF	TGTGCCACCAGCATCCGGACTAGCGGGGGAGAGACCCAGTACTTC	TRBJ2-5	TRBV15	TRBD2	few
CASSLGEKLFF	TGTGCCAGCAGTTTAGGTGAAAAACTGTTTTTT	TRBJ1-4	TRBV12-3/TRBV12-4	.	few
CASSYSRTGGREKLFF	TGTGCCAGCAGTTACTCGAGGACAGGGGGACGAGAAAAACTGTTTTTT	TRBJ1-4	TRBV6-2/TRBV6-3	TRBD1	.
CASSFGGGFSGVALKESQYF	TGTGCCAGCAGTTTCGGAGGCGGGTTTTCTGGGGTGGCATTGAAGGAGTCCCAGTACTTC	TRBJ2-5	TRBV6-2/TRBV6-3	.	.
CASVRRGGQGASNTEAFF	TGTGCCAGCGTCCGTAGGGGTGGACAGGGTGCATCGAACACTGAAGCTTTCTTT	TRBJ1-1	TRBV11-2	TRBD1	.
CASSVGGGGDTQYF	TGTGCCAGCAGCGTAGGTGGGGGGGGGGATACGCAGTATTTT	TRBJ2-3	TRBV9	TRBD2	.
CASSLALKTYEQYF	TGTGCCAGCAGCTTAGCGCTAAAGACCTACGAGCAGTACTTC	TRBJ2-7	TRBV7-8	.	few
CASSPRQGRAFF	TGTGCCAGCAGCCCGCGACAGGGCAGGGCTTTCTTT	TRBJ1-1	TRBV7-2	TRBD1	few
CASSSADRTDYEQYF	TGTGCCAGCAGCTCCGCCGACAGGACGGACTACGAGCAGTACTTC	TRBJ2-7	TRBV7-9	.	.
CAWTQVGQGGGYTF	TGTGCCTGGACTCAAGTAGGGCAGGGGGGTGGCTACACCTTC	TRBJ1-2	TRBV30	TRBD1	few
CASSLGHRDYEQYF	TGTGCCAGCAGCTTAGGTCACAGGGACTACGAGCAGTACTTC	TRBJ2-7	TRBV7-8	.	.
CASSTHDRDIYGYTF	TGTGCCAGTAGTACACACGACCGGGACATCTATGGCTACACCTTC	TRBJ1-2	TRBV19	.	.
CASSLSRTEAFF	TGTGCCAGCAGCTTATCCCGGACTGAAGCTTTCTTT	TRBJ1-1	TRBV7-9	.	few
CASSDGTGPSYEQYF	TGTGCCAGCAGTGATGGGACAGGACCCTCGTACGAGCAGTACTTC	TRBJ2-7	TRBV6-1	TRBD1	.
CASSLGQVGGEAFF	TGTGCCAGCAGCTTAGGACAGGTGGGTGGCGAAGCTTTCTTT	TRBJ1-1	TRBV5-6	TRBD1	.
CASSPLAGGRNEQYF	TGTGCCAGCTCACCACTAGCGGGGGGGCGAAACGAGCAGTACTTC	TRBJ2-7	TRBV18	TRBD2	.
CASSPGGGPLNEQFF	TGTGCCAGCAGCCCCGGGGGGGGGCCTCTCAATGAGCAGTTCTTC	TRBJ2-1	TRBV11-3	TRBD2	.
CASSQEQFYSNQPQHF	TGTGCCAGCAGCCAAGAGCAGTTTTATAGCAATCAGCCCCAGCATTTT	TRBJ1-5	TRBV4-2	.	.
CASSRLTGVTSPPWAFF	TGTGCCAGCTCACGACTAACAGGGGTGACTTCTCCCCCCTGGGCTTTCTTT	TRBJ1-1	TRBV18	TRBD1	.
CSARRRDRGLSYEQYF	TGCAGTGCTAGGCGTAGGGACAGGGGTCTCTCCTACGAGCAGTACTTC	TRBJ2-7	TRBV20-1	TRBD1	.
CASQGVGNIQYF	TGTGCCAGCCAAGGTGTGGGGAACATTCAGTACTTC	TRBJ2-4	TRBV2	.	.
CASRQTGDSYEQYF	TGCGCCAGCAGACAAACAGGTGACTCCTACGAGCAGTACTTC	TRBJ2-7	TRBV5-1	.	.
CASRTGPNSPLHF	TGTGCCAGTAGGACCGGTCCTAATTCACCCCTCCACTTT	TRBJ1-6	TRBV12-3/TRBV12-4	.	few
CASSFPSSNYGYTF	TGTGCCAGCAGCTTTCCGAGCTCAAACTATGGCTACACCTTC	TRBJ1-2	TRBV5-4	.	few
CAPDRRFGNTIYF	TGTGCCCCCGACCGACGGTTTGGGAACACCATATATTTT	TRBJ1-3	TRBV24-1	.	few
CASSLVGVSSYNEQFF	TGCGCCAGCAGCTTGGTAGGGGTGAGCTCCTACAATGAGCAGTTCTTC	TRBJ2-1	TRBV5-1	.	few
CASRAGDRLLQPQHF	TGTGCCAGCAGAGCAGGGGACAGATTGTTACAGCCCCAGCATTTT	TRBJ1-5	TRBV28	TRBD1	few
CASSPRRARVGGELFF	TGTGCCAGCAGCCCCCGCAGGGCCCGAGTAGGCGGGGAGCTGTTTTTT	TRBJ2-2	TRBV7-3	.	.
CASSLYRVNEQFF	TGTGCCAGCAGCTTGTACAGGGTCAATGAGCAGTTCTTC	TRBJ2-1	TRBV7-2	.	few
CASRGQLSNYGYTF	TGTGCCAGCAGGGGACAGCTATCCAACTATGGCTACACCTTC	TRBJ1-2	TRBV2	TRBD1	.
CASSRDPALRGYTF	TGTGCCAGCAGTCGAGATCCCGCCCTTCGCGGCTACACCTTC	TRBJ1-2	TRBV6-1	.	medium-sized
CASSFGQYEQYF	TGCGCCAGCAGCTTCGGCCAATACGAGCAGTACTTC	TRBJ2-7	TRBV5-1	.	.
CASSYSYPGREQYF	TGTGCCAGCAGTTACTCGTACCCGGGCCGCGAGCAGTACTTC	TRBJ2-7	TRBV6-5	.	.
CASSIDHPRPQHF	TGTGCCAGTAGTATTGACCACCCGCGGCCCCAGCATTTT	TRBJ1-5	TRBV19	.	.